What follows are 17 T cell receptor beta chains derived from one specimen sequenced in a study of blood T cell repertoires in COVID-19. The assay was immunoSEQ multiplex PCR, and TCRdb's table has in-frame clones only and misses some. Of 250,000 to 350,000 clones in the sample, 80% to 85% were seen once. Sequencing was done on a sample of peripheral blood. The receptors stem from a person aged 65-85 years with COVID-19, enrolled during active disease.

The chain employs TRBV30 and TRBJ1-1, with TRBD1 matching over 8 bases. This CDR3 has 14 amino acids. V lost 4 bases, J lost 1 base, and 5 bases stayed unmatched. Per the germline V gene, CDR1 is GTSNPN and CDR2 is SVGIG (reference sequence). The CDR3 bases are TGTGCCTGGAAGCAGGGGGCCGGGAACACTGAAGCTTTCTTT. It yields the protein CAWKQGAGNTEAFF.

CDR3 amino acids: CASSPLSGLRTEAFF. CDR3 nucleotides: TGCGCCAGCAGCCCCCTATCAGGACTCCGTACTGAAGCTTTCTTT. The J gene is TRBJ1-1, the V gene TRBV5-1; D call uncertain. CDR1 and CDR2 from the germline V gene are SGHRS and YFSETQ. This CDR3 is 15 amino acids long. Trimming shortened V by 4 bases and J by 5 bases, and 18 bases separated the two germline ends.

The J gene is TRBJ2-1, the V gene TRBV9, with a possible D match to TRBD1 (6 bases). The CDR3 extends over 13 amino acids. The V end lost 4 bases, the J end lost 6 bases, and 11 bases lay between the germline ends. The germline V gene encodes CDR1 SGDLS and CDR2 YYNGEE. The CDR3 region has the DNA TGTGCCAGCAGCTTTCAGGGGACCAATGAGCAGTTCTTC. Protein: CASSFQGTNEQFF. The whole variable domain, filled in from reference TRBV9 and TRBJ2-1, reads DSGVTQTPKHLITATGQRVTLRCSPRSGDLSVYWYQQSLDQGLQFLIQYYNGEERAKGNILERFSAQQFPDLHSELNLSSLELGDSALYFCASSFQGTNEQFFGPGTRLTVL.

In nucleotides, the CDR3 is TGCGCCAGCAGCTTGGGCACTAGCGGGAGCTCCTACAATGAGCAGTTCTTC. Translated: CASSLGTSGSSYNEQFF. V and J are TRBV5-1 and TRBJ2-1; TRBD2 matches at 11 bases. The CDR3 sequence is 17 residues long. CDR1 SGHRS and CDR2 YFSETQ come from the germline V gene. V trimming: 0 bases; J trimming: 0 bases; junction bases outside the gene matches: 2.

A remark on this clone: Other DNA sequences in the same sample also yield this CDR3. The CDR3 loop is CASSPGLAGGSTDTQYF. CDR3 nucleotide sequence: TGCGCCAGCAGCCCCGGACTAGCGGGAGGGAGCACAGATACGCAGTATTTT. The chain is built from TRBV5-1 and TRBJ2-3; 15 bases are a match to TRBD2. The CDR3 length is 17 residues. Germline V lookup: CDR1 SGHRS, CDR2 YFSETQ. Trimming at V came to 4 bases and at J to 0 bases, leaving 3 bases not matched to a gene.

This chain connects TRBV19 to TRBJ2-7; 11 positions agree with TRBD1. This CDR3 is built from 15 residues. Germline CDR1 is LNHDA and CDR2 is SQIVND (reference sequence). Losses at the gene ends were 5 bases for V and 4 bases for J; bases not matched to a gene: 7. In nucleotides, the CDR3 is TGTGCCAGTAGTCCTGGGACAGGGGGTTTGTACGAGCAGTACTTC. Its translation is CASSPGTGGLYEQYF.

The V and J genes are TRBV12-5 and TRBJ1-1, with 12 bases that match TRBD1. The CDR3 sequence is 15 residues long. Looked up from germline, CDR1 is LGHNT and CDR2 is FRNRAP. V shed 6 bases, J shed 5 bases, and the junction held 7 bases outside the gene matches. CDR3 coding DNA: TGTGCTAGTGGCTGGGACAGGGGGCTTGGGACTGAAGCTTTCTTT. Its protein product is CASGWDRGLGTEAFF. Using reference TRBV12-5 and TRBJ1-1 for the parts outside the CDR3, the full variable domain is DARVTQTPRHKVTEMGQEVTMRCQPILGHNTVFWYRQTMMQGLELLAYFRNRAPLDDSGMPKDRFSAEMPDATLATLKIQPSEPRDSAVYFCASGWDRGLGTEAFFGQGTRLTVV.

The chain uses TRBV27 and TRBJ2-7; D is possibly TRBD2 (5 bases). Trimming cost V 5 bases and J 0 bases, with 20 bases left between them. The CDR3 covers 17 residues. From germline, CDR1 is MNHEY and CDR2 SMNVEV (reference sequence). The CDR3 DNA reads TGTGCCAGCAGTCCTCGAGGTTTGGGCGGGCCCTCCTACGAGCAGTACTTC. It is translated as CASSPRGLGGPSYEQYF.

The chain links TRBV4-3 to TRBJ2-5; D gene ambiguous. CDR1 is LGHNA and CDR2 is YSLEER in the germline V gene. Trimming cost V 1 base and J 2 bases, with 5 bases left between them. This CDR3 is 13 amino acids long. CDR3 sequence reads: CASSQVRQETQYF. For the CDR3, the DNA is TGCGCCAGCAGCCAAGTACGGCAAGAGACCCAGTACTTC.

The gene calls are TRBV4-2 and TRBJ1-5; possible D gene TRBD1, 6 bases. V dropped 5 bases and J dropped 1 base, with 12 bases sitting between them. Per germline, CDR1 LGHNA and CDR2 YNFKEQ. This CDR3 is built from 15 residues. The CDR3 DNA sequence: TGTGCCAGCAGCTTCCGGGACAAGAGCAATCAGCCCCAGCATTTT. Translation: CASSFRDKSNQPQHF.

The chain uses TRBV19 and TRBJ2-1; 16 bases are a match to TRBD2. This CDR3 has 17 residues. Trimming removed 4 bases from V and 3 bases from J; junction bases left unmatched: 3. Germline V gives CDR1 LNHDA, CDR2 SQIVND (reference sequence). The CDR3 region is CASSKGLAGGVYNEQFF. As DNA, the CDR3 is TGTGCCAGTAGTAAGGGACTAGCGGGGGGGGTCTACAATGAGCAGTTCTTC.

V and J are TRBV29-1 and TRBJ2-3; no reliable D call. There are 12 residues in the CDR3. V lost 4 bases and J lost 2, with 7 bases in between. In germline, CDR1 is SQVTM, CDR2 ANQGSEA. CDR3 nucleotide sequence: TGCAGCGTTGCCAGGAACACAGATACGCAGTATTTT. Its protein product is CSVARNTDTQYF.

This rearrangement joins TRBV30 to TRBJ2-3; no firm D call. Deletions cut 0 bases from V and 1 base from J, with 11 bases between. Germline assignment: CDR1 GTSNPN and CDR2 SVGIG (reference sequence). The CDR3 contains 15 residues. CDR3 bases: TGTGCCTGGAGTGTCTTAACGGCGGGCACAGATACGCAGTATTTT. This translates into CAWSVLTAGTDTQYF.

The J gene is TRBJ2-3, the V gene TRBV7-3; TRBD2 aligns across 8 bases. The ends lost 3 bases at V and 1 base at J; junction bases unmatched: 3. In germline, CDR1 is SGHTA, CDR2 FQGTGA. The CDR3 is made up of 15 amino acids. The DNA of the CDR3 is TGTGCCAGCAGCTTTAGCGGGAAACGCACAGATACGCAGTATTTT. As protein: CASSFSGKRTDTQYF.

The chain is built from TRBV2 and TRBJ2-1, with 13 bases identical to TRBD2. CDR1 is SNHLY, CDR2 FYNNEI, per germline. The CDR3 totals 16 residues. V was pared by 7 bases and J by 8 bases, with 11 bases of the junction left unmatched. CDR3 protein: CASNSPGLAGEDEQFF. CDR3 coding DNA: TGTGCCAGCAATTCCCCCGGACTAGCGGGAGAAGATGAGCAGTTCTTC.

The rearrangement joins TRBV6-2 or TRBV6-3 to TRBJ1-2, with a tentative D call TRBD1 (6 bases). The length of the CDR3 is 14 residues. Germline CDR1 MNHEY, CDR2 SVGEGT. V dropped 5 bases and J dropped 5 bases, with 15 bases sitting between them. The CDR3 bases are TGTGCCAGCAGTCGAACCGGGACAACATATGGCTACACCTTC. This codes for CASSRTGTTYGYTF.

The chain has TRBV19 and TRBJ1-2, with D unclear. The ends were cut back, 8 bases at V and 2 bases at J, with 24 bases in the middle. The germline V gene has CDR1 LNHDA and CDR2 SQIVND (reference sequence). The CDR3 loop spans 17 amino acids. The CDR3 protein is CASVSPSERKGNYGYTF. CDR3 DNA sequence: TGTGCCAGTGTTTCCCCGTCGGAGAGGAAAGGCAACTATGGCTACACCTTC.